This section outlines one T cell receptor (beta chain) sequence together with its context. The CDR3 extends over 16 amino acids. In germline, CDR1 is MNHEY, CDR2 SMNVEV (reference sequence). V was clipped by 2 bases and J by 3 bases, with 16 bases between them. Profiled with immunoSEQ multiplex PCR; TCRdb holds only in-frame clones, not every one. The data show tens of thousands of clones, with roughly 91% seen just once and around 2% held by the top ten. This record belongs to a study of OX40 agonist ivuxolimab in advanced cancers. Sequencing was performed on CD4+ or CD8+ T cells sorted from blood, taken in a trial of the OX40 agonist ivuxolimab. The clonotype was recovered from an adult with an advanced solid tumor such as melanoma, head and neck, liver or kidney cancer. The chain joins TRBV27 to TRBJ1-1; D may be TRBD1 (6 bases). CDR3 DNA: TGTGCCAGCAGTTTAGTCGGGGGGCCATTCCACACTGAAGCTTTCTTT. Translation gives CASSLVGGPFHTEAFF.